The rows below give T cell receptor beta chains drawn from one sample of a study of blood T cell repertoires in COVID-19. Using immunoSEQ multiplex PCR, the repertoire was profiled, and TCRdb retains in-frame clones only, with some absent. The sample holds roughly 68,000 clones; approximately 88% are singletons and the top ten take roughly 6.7%. The source material was peripheral blood. The receptors here all came from a woman in her sixties or seventies with acute or convalescent COVID-19. CDR3s leave out the opening cysteine and the closing phenylalanine or tryptophan.

>TRBV28|15|TRBJ2-3
ASSLFSRDGGTDTQY
>TRBV6-4|12|TRBJ1-2
ASSATGTGYGYT
>TRBV4-1|12|TRBJ2-1
ASSQVTSDNEQF
>TRBV3-1/TRBV3-2|9|TRBJ1-1
ASGRGTEAF
>TRBV28|10|TRBJ1-2
ASLEINYGYT
>TRBV2|13|TRBJ1-5
ASSPNSGDNQPQH
>TRBV5-1|14|TRBJ1-1
ASSPQTQGTNTEAF
>TRBV4-2|14|TRBJ2-1
ASSDLLAGGGNEQF
>TRBV7-2|13|TRBJ1-1
ASSFFQGRNTEAF
>TRBV3-1/TRBV3-2|12|TRBJ2-7
ASSPQGPSYGQY
>TRBV28|11|TRBJ1-4
ASRDSANEKLF
>TRBV30|10|TRBJ2-7
AWSRGLREQY
>TRBV10-3|14|TRBJ1-1
AISESAAHQGTEAF
>TRBV6-2/TRBV6-3|11|TRBJ1-5
ASSYWQNQPQH
>TRBV6-6|14|TRBJ1-6
ASSYSGSSYNSPLH
>TRBV9|13|TRBJ1-6
ASSVGGGRESPLH
>TRBV4-3|14|TRBJ2-3
ASSPNSGGGTDTQY
>TRBV16|11|TRBJ2-7
ASSLGTGGEQY
>TRBV9|13|TRBJ2-7
ASSVDRGVLYEQY
>TRBV25-1|13|TRBJ2-1
ASSEQDSSYNEQF
>TRBV18|11|TRBJ2-7
ASSPGGGLEQY
>TRBV28|10|TRBJ1-1
ASSWGVGVAF
>TRBV5-4|12|TRBJ1-2
ASSSTTGVYGYT
>TRBV18|12|TRBJ2-1
ASSLGGQGTEQF
>TRBV18|12|TRBJ2-5
ASSPPGRPETQY
>TRBV6-4|13|TRBJ2-2
ASAPGLAYTGELF
>TRBV28|13|TRBJ1-5
ASSFSGSLSQPQH
>TRBV15|15|TRBJ2-4
ATSSLGGGLAKNIQY
>TRBV5-4|12|TRBJ2-5
ASSLSGAQETQY
>TRBV6-2/TRBV6-3|13|TRBJ1-5
ASSYAYRGPQPQH
>TRBV18|10|TRBJ2-5
ASSRVRETQY
>TRBV7-2|13|TRBJ1-5
ASSSHSDRNQPQH
>TRBV7-2|13|TRBJ2-1
ASSFGGSSYNEQF
>TRBV28|13|TRBJ2-3
ASSHGLRGKDTQY
>TRBV2|12|TRBJ1-5
ASKTGTGVQPQH
>TRBV6-2/TRBV6-3|14|TRBJ1-5
ASSYPGTASNQPQH
>TRBV4-1|13|TRBJ1-6
ASSQDPRRESPLH
>TRBV6-1|12|TRBJ2-7
ASSENGLPYEQY
>TRBV13|14|TRBJ2-5
ASSRGLAGHQETQY
>TRBV7-2|14|TRBJ1-6
ASSYPIGGTNSPLH
>TRBV18|13|TRBJ1-6
ASSPDSSYNSPLH
>TRBV5-1|11|TRBJ1-2
ASSLEAAYGYT
>TRBV29-1|10|TRBJ1-2
SVGGSNYGYT
>TRBV2|13|TRBJ2-3
ASNRLAGTTDTQY